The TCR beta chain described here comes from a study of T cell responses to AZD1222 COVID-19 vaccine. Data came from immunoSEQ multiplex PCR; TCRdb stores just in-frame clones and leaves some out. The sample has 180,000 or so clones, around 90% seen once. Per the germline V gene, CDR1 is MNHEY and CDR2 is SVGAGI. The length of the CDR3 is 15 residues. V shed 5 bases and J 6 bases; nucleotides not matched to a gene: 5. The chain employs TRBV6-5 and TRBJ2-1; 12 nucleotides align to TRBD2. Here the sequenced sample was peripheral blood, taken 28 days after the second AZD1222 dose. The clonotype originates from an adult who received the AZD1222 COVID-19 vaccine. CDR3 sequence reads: CASSLTSGGPNEQFF. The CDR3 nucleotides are TGTGCCAGCAGTCTAACTAGCGGGGGGCCCAATGAGCAGTTCTTC.